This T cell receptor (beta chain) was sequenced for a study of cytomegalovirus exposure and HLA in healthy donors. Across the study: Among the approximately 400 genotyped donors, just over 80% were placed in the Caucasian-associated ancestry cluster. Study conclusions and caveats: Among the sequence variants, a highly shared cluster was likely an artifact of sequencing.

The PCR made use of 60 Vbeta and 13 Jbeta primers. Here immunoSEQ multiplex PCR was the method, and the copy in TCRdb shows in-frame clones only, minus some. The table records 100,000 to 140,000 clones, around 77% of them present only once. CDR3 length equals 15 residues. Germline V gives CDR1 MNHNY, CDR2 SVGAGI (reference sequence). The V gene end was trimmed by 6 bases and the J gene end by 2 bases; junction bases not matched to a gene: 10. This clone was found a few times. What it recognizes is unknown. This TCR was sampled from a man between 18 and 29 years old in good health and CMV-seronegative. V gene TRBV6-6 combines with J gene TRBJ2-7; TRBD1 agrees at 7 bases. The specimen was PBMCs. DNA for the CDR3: TGTGCCAGCAGGGAAGACAGGGTCCCGCCCTACGAGCAGTACTTC. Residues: CASREDRVPPYEQYF.